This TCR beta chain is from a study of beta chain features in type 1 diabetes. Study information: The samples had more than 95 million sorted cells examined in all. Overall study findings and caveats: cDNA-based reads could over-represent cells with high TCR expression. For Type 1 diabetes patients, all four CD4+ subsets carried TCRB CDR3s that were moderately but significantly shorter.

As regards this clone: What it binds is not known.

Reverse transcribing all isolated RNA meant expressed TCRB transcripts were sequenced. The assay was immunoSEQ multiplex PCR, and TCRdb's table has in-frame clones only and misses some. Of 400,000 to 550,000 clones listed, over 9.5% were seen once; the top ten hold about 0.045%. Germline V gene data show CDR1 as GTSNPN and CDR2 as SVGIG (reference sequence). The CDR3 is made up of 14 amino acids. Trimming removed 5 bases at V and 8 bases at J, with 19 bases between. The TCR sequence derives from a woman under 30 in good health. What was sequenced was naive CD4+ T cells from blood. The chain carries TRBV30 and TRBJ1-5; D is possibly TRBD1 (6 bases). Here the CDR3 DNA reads TGTGCCTGGGGGTCCCTTGGAGCAGGGGAGCCCCAGCATTTT. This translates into CAWGSLGAGEPQHF. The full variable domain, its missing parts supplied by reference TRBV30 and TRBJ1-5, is SQTIHQWPATLVQPVGSPLSLECTVEGTSNPNLYWYRQAAGRGLQLLFYSVGIGQISSEVPQNLSASRPQDRQFILSSKKLLLSDSGFYLCAWGSLGAGEPQHFGDGTRLSIL.